These 27 T cell receptor beta chains came from one sample sequenced in a study of T cells expressing NK-cell markers. Reanalyzing the 5' RACE reads, TCRdb keeps one entry per CDR3 protein, without DNA. This sample's clone table lists roughly 150,000 distinct CDR3 sequences. The sequenced sample was blood T cells: a sorted CD56 or NKG2C T cell subset, CD4+ or CD8+ T cells, or bulk PBMC T cells (not recorded which). The receptors stem from a woman aged 18-70 years in good health.

J is TRBJ2-3 and V is TRBV9; TCRdb selects TRBD2, and the lack of DNA leaves this call unchecked. The germline V gene encodes CDR1 SGDLS and CDR2 YYNGEE. This CDR3 spans 14 amino acids. CDR3: CASTPAGGIDTQYF.

The chain links TRBV7-2 to TRBJ2-3; TCRdb designates TRBD2, a call that cannot be tested without DNA. Per the germline V gene, CDR1 is SGHTA and CDR2 is FQGNSA. CDR3 length equals 14 residues. The CDR3 here is CASSPGLNTDTQYF.

The V call is TRBV5-1, the J call TRBJ1-2; the TCRdb D gene call, TRBD1, has no DNA to confirm it. Germline loops: CDR1 SGHRS, CDR2 YFSETQ. This CDR3 has 13 residues. This chain's CDR3 is CASSLVGEHGYTF. The full variable domain, in which reference TRBV5-1 and TRBJ1-2 provide the parts outside the CDR3, is KAGVTQTPRYLIKTRGQQVTLSCSPISGHRSVSWYQQTPGQGLQFLFEYFSETQRNKGNFPGRFSGRQFSNSRSEMNVSTLELGDSALYLCASSLVGEHGYTFGSGTRLTVV.

The chain recombines TRBV7-9 with TRBJ1-2. CDR3 length: 15 residues. Germline-derived CDR1 and CDR2 are SEHNR and FQNEAQ (reference sequence). CDR3 sequence: CASSLVDGIAYGYTF.

The rearrangement links TRBV7-8 to TRBJ1-3; lacking DNA, the TRBD1 call made by TCRdb goes unchecked. This CDR3 has 14 residues. From germline, CDR1 is SGHVS and CDR2 FQNEAQ. The chain's CDR3 is CASSTGTAGNTIYF.

The chain links TRBV5-6 to TRBJ2-5; TCRdb's assignment of TRBD2 cannot be checked, as there is no DNA. Germline CDR1 reads SGHDT; CDR2 reads YYEEEE. This CDR3 is built from 15 residues. The CDR3 protein is CASSFPAGQRETQYF.

The chain has TRBV14 and TRBJ2-5. Germline lookup yields CDR1 SGHDN and CDR2 FVKESK. The CDR3 is made up of 12 amino acids. CDR3 amino acids: CASSFDRRVQYF.

The rearrangement uses TRBV5-6 and TRBJ1-1; TCRdb's D call, TRBD1, is unchecked because there is no DNA. Germline CDR1 and CDR2: SGHDT and YYEEEE. CDR3 length: 15 residues. The CDR3 loop is CASSLERGGNTEAFF.

The chain employs TRBV28 and TRBJ1-4; without DNA, the TCRdb call of TRBD1 cannot be checked. The V gene's germline CDR1 is MDHEN and CDR2 SYDVKM. The CDR3 sequence is 16 residues long. The CDR3 here is CASSSPKGGGSEKLFF.

The CDR3 loop is CASSLSALRVDTQYF. The V call is TRBV5-5, the J call TRBJ2-3; TCRdb returns TRBD2, unconfirmable since there is no DNA. Per the germline V gene, CDR1 is SGHKS and CDR2 is YYEKEE (reference sequence). The CDR3 runs 15 residues.

This rearrangement joins TRBV9 to TRBJ2-2; the D call from TCRdb, TRBD1, cannot be confirmed without DNA. CDR1 and CDR2 (germline): SGDLS, YYNGEE. CDR3 length: 16 amino acids. CDR3 loop: CASSVRGDRHTGELFF.

The chain has TRBV12-3 or TRBV12-4 and TRBJ2-5. The CDR3 is 12 residues long. CDR3 loop: CASSRQLQTQYF.

V and J are TRBV4-1 and TRBJ2-7; the D call from TCRdb, TRBD1, cannot be confirmed without DNA. The CDR3 has 15 residues. Germline V CDR1 and CDR2: MGHRA, YSYEKL. The CDR3 sequence: CASSSQGPPLYEQYF.

V gene TRBV6-5 combines with J gene TRBJ2-5; TCRdb's assignment of TRBD2 cannot be checked, as there is no DNA. In germline, CDR1 is MNHEY, CDR2 SVGAGI. CDR3 length: 12 amino acids. The CDR3 is CASSSGSETQYF.

The chain is built from TRBV6-1 and TRBJ2-7; the D call of TRBD1 rests on TCRdb alone, since no DNA is present to check it. The CDR3 totals 13 residues. The germline V gene encodes CDR1 MNHNS and CDR2 SASEGT. The CDR3 is CASNGQGVGEQYF.

V usage is TRBV10-3 and J usage is TRBJ1-2; absent DNA, TCRdb's TRBD1 call cannot be checked. The CDR3 runs to 15 residues. Germline V gives CDR1 ENHRY, CDR2 SYGVKD. The CDR3 region is CATRDRDEANYGYTF.

The gene calls are TRBV5-5 and TRBJ2-2; TCRdb outputs TRBD1, but without DNA this stays unchecked. There are 15 residues in the CDR3. CDR1 SGHKS and CDR2 YYEKEE come from the germline V gene (reference sequence). This CDR3 reads CASSGTSADTGELFF.

The chain links TRBV20-1 to TRBJ1-2; no DNA is available, so the TRBD1 call from TCRdb remains unchecked. The CDR3 is made up of 13 amino acids. CDR1 is DFQATT and CDR2 is SNEGSKA in the germline V gene (reference sequence). The CDR3 reads CSARDRGWDGYTF.

J is TRBJ1-3 and V is TRBV9. The CDR3 runs 15 residues. Germline values: CDR1 SGDLS, CDR2 YYNGEE. CDR3 sequence: CASSVDSHSGNTIYF. Together with reference TRBV9 and TRBJ1-3, the CDR3 gives the full variable domain: DSGVTQTPKHLITATGQRVTLRCSPRSGDLSVYWYQQSLDQGLQFLIQYYNGEERAKGNILERFSAQQFPDLHSELNLSSLELGDSALYFCASSVDSHSGNTIYFGEGSWLTVV.

The chain couples TRBV6-2 or TRBV6-3 to TRBJ1-5; no DNA is available, so the TRBD1 call from TCRdb remains unchecked. The CDR3 extends over 17 amino acids. Germline V gene lookup returns CDR1 MNHEY and CDR2 SVGEGT. CDR3 sequence: CASSVTLLAGGRQPQHF.

The J gene is TRBJ2-3, the V gene TRBV4-1; TCRdb's D gene call, TRBD2, goes unchecked for lack of DNA. Germline V gene data show CDR1 as MGHRA and CDR2 as YSYEKL. The CDR3 is made up of 17 amino acids. The CDR3 loop reads CASSHRTGVVGTDTQYF.

This chain joins TRBV6-1 and TRBJ2-1. The germline V gene has CDR1 MNHNS and CDR2 SASEGT. CDR3 length equals 15 residues. The CDR3 here is CASSVETFTYNEQFF.

CDR3 sequence: CSAKKQGVDTEAFF. This chain links TRBV20-1 with TRBJ1-1; no DNA is available, so the TRBD1 call from TCRdb remains unchecked. This CDR3 comprises 14 residues. Per the germline V gene, CDR1 is DFQATT and CDR2 is SNEGSKA (reference sequence).

This rearrangement joins TRBV18 to TRBJ1-4. CDR3 size: 14 residues. Germline V gene lookup returns CDR1 KGHSH and CDR2 LQKENI. This CDR3 is CASSLEMGSEKLFF.

The V and J genes are TRBV5-1 and TRBJ1-1. Germline V CDR1 and CDR2: SGHRS, YFSETQ. The CDR3 totals 16 residues. The CDR3 here is CASSSQTSLGNTEAFF.

This sequence joins TRBV3-1 and TRBJ1-5. Germline CDR1 LGHDT, CDR2 YNNKEL (reference sequence). There are 15 residues in the CDR3. CDR3 sequence reads: CASSQGSGPLDTQHF.

The V and J genes are TRBV7-2 and TRBJ2-1. CDR3 length: 14 residues. Germline-derived CDR1 and CDR2 are SGHTA and FQGNSA. CDR3: CASSIATLYNEQFF. Full variable domain (outside the CDR3, taken from reference TRBV7-2 and TRBJ2-1): GAGVSQSPSNKVTEKGKDVELRCDPISGHTALYWYRQSLGQGLEFLIYFQGNSAPDKSGLPSDRFSAERTGGSVSTLTIQRTQQEDSAVYLCASSIATLYNEQFFGPGTRLTVL.